This TCR beta chain was recorded in a study of STAT5B mutations in CD4+ large granular lymphocyte leukemia. Overall study results and limits: Without putative leukemic clones, patient CD4-sorted repertoires remained more clonal than healthy CD4+ repertoires. Compared with healthy controls (2/35), patient top clones favored TRBV06 (8/27).

TCRdb keeps only in-frame clones here, not all; method: immunoSEQ multiplex PCR. The sample records 21,000 or so clones, 75% to 85% being singletons. The CDR3 covers 14 residues. Germline CDR1 reads MNHNS; CDR2 reads SASEGT. Trimming removed 8 bases from V and 1 base from J, with 14 bases in between. As concerns this clone: Its antigen is unidentified.

The chain has TRBV6-1 and TRBJ1-1; D remains ambiguous. The sequence was collected from a human donor in good health. Sequenced material: CD4+ T cells from blood buffy coats. DNA for the CDR3: TGTGCCAGCTTCCCCGGAAGACCGAACACTGAAGCTTTCTTT. This translates into CASFPGRPNTEAFF.